These 2 T cell receptor beta chains were sequenced from one sample in a study of T cells expressing NK-cell markers. TCRdb reprocessed the 5' RACE reads, with one entry per CDR3 protein and no DNA. This listing includes a few hundred thousand distinct CDR3 sequences. The material sequenced was blood T cells: a sorted CD56 or NKG2C T cell subset, CD4+ or CD8+ T cells, or bulk PBMC T cells (not recorded which). All receptors come from a man in his late teens or twenties in good health.

The chain has TRBV5-1 and TRBJ1-3; the TCRdb D gene call, TRBD1, has no DNA to confirm it. In germline, CDR1 is SGHRS, CDR2 YFSETQ. The CDR3 has 15 amino acids. The CDR3 here is CASSRTGTNENTIYF.

V and J are TRBV6-1 and TRBJ2-1; the TCRdb D gene call, TRBD2, has no DNA to confirm it. Per germline, CDR1 MNHNS and CDR2 SASEGT. This CDR3 has 17 amino acids. The CDR3 region is CASSRLSGSHSYNEQFF.